What follows are 9 T cell receptor beta chains derived from one specimen sequenced in a study of Ad26.COV2.S vaccination and SARS-CoV-2 variants. Method: immunoSEQ multiplex PCR; TCRdb's copy keeps in-frame clones and lacks some. The data hold about 390,000 clones, with roughly nine tenths observed a single time. Specified treatment: some 20 received Ad26.COV2.S at low or high dose, single or two shots; roughly five received placebo; per-sample allocation not given. Day 63 after the first vaccine or placebo injection was the time point for sampling. The material was peripheral blood, obtained in a trial of Ad26.COV2.S vaccine versus placebo. These receptors all stem from a person aged 18-60 years who received the Ad26.COV2.S COVID-19 vaccine or a placebo.

The rearrangement links TRBV5-1 to TRBJ2-3, with 7 bases that match TRBD2. In germline, CDR1 is SGHRS, CDR2 YFSETQ. The CDR3 loop spans 14 amino acids. With V trimmed by 3 bases and J by 4 bases, 5 bases remained unmatched. The CDR3 here is CASSWGEGPDTQYF. The CDR3 bases are TGCGCCAGCAGCTGGGGGGAGGGCCCAGATACGCAGTATTTT. The variable domain in full, with the rest retrieved from reference TRBV5-1 and TRBJ2-3, is KAGVTQTPRYLIKTRGQQVTLSCSPISGHRSVSWYQQTPGQGLQFLFEYFSETQRNKGNFPGRFSGRQFSNSRSEMNVSTLELGDSALYLCASSWGEGPDTQYFGPGTRLTVL.

The CDR3 coding sequence is TGTGCCAGCAGTTTTGGGGCCGGAAAACTGTTTTTT. Its protein product is CASSFGAGKLFF. The rearrangement uses TRBV12-3 or TRBV12-4 and TRBJ1-4, with D perhaps TRBD1 (5 bases). The CDR3 has 12 residues. V was pared by 3 bases and J by 10 bases, with 9 bases between.

Only one count was recorded for this clone. This chain connects TRBV3-1 (or the pseudogene TRBV3-2) to TRBJ1-3; D not resolved. Germline values: CDR1 LGHDT, CDR2 YNNKEL (reference sequence). V lost 0 bases and J 4 bases, leaving 10 bases between the germline ends. The CDR3 loop spans 15 amino acids. The CDR3 DNA sequence: TGTGCCAGCAGCCAAGAAAGGGCAGGAGGAAACACCATATATTTT. Translation: CASSQERAGGNTIYF.

V and J are TRBV5-4 and TRBJ2-2; TRBD1 matches at 7 bases. There are 15 residues in the CDR3. CDR1 and CDR2 from the germline V gene are SGHNT and YYREEE (reference sequence). The junction had 4 bases not matched to a gene; V was cut back by 4 bases and J by 1 base. Here the CDR3 DNA reads TGTGCCAGCAGCCCGGGACAGCTGAACACCGGGGAGCTGTTTTTT. Translated: CASSPGQLNTGELFF.

The chain links TRBV13 to TRBJ2-6; the D gene is possibly TRBD1 (5 bases). V shed 2 bases and J shed 2 bases, with 7 bases lying between them. This CDR3 contains 15 residues. The germline V gene encodes CDR1 PRHDT and CDR2 FYEKMQ (reference sequence). CDR3 nucleotide sequence: TGTGCCAGCAGCTTAAGGGGCCCTGGGGCCAACGTCCTGACTTTC. This gives the protein CASSLRGPGANVLTF.

This chain uses TRBV5-1 with TRBJ2-2; the D gene could be TRBD1 or TRBD2 (5 bases each). CDR3 length: 15 residues. Per germline, CDR1 SGHRS and CDR2 YFSETQ. Between the trimmed V and J ends, which lost 4 bases and 0 bases, there was a span of 10 bases. The CDR3 bases are TGCGCCAGCAGCCTGGGACCGACGAACACCGGGGAGCTGTTTTTT. It specifies CASSLGPTNTGELFF.

V usage is TRBV30 and J usage is TRBJ1-6; 8 bases map to TRBD1. CDR3 length: 14 residues. V shed 8 bases and J 7 bases; nucleotides not matched to a gene: 10. Germline CDR1 reads GTSNPN; CDR2 reads SVGIG (reference sequence). CDR3 sequence: CAHDRGQRNSPLHF. In nucleotides, the CDR3 is TGTGCCCACGACAGGGGACAAAGGAATTCACCCCTCCACTTT.

The gene calls are TRBV5-1 and TRBJ2-1; unclear D gene. The V gene lost 4 bases and the J gene lost 7 bases, with 6 bases spanning the gap. The V gene's germline CDR1 is SGHRS and CDR2 YFSETQ. The CDR3 covers 11 residues. The CDR3 bases are TGCGCCAGCAGCACCATAAATGAGCAGTTCTTC. The encoded protein is CASSTINEQFF.

This chain joins TRBV7-9 and TRBJ1-2; D is uncertain. Germline values: CDR1 SEHNR, CDR2 FQNEAQ (reference sequence). The CDR3 covers 13 residues. Between the trimmed V and J ends, which lost 6 bases and 6 bases, there was a span of 14 bases. The chain's CDR3 is CASRSGQEDGYTF. The CDR3 nucleotides are TGTGCCAGCAGGTCTGGGCAAGAGGATGGCTACACCTTC.